The 22 T cell receptor beta chains given below trace back to one sample, sequenced in a study of TIL therapy for anti-PD-1-resistant metastatic lung cancer. Time point here: pre-treatment sample, taken before nivolumab and TIL therapy. The immunoSEQ assay was v3. Sequenced by immunoSEQ multiplex PCR; TCRdb stores in-frame clones only, minus some. The table records about 19,000 clones, almost 80% of them present only once. The sample consisted of blood, taken at baseline. The receptors here all came from a person aged 30 to 80 with non-small cell lung cancer.

The CDR3 DNA sequence: TGTGCCAGCAGCGTAGGGCACAGGCCCAGTGAACCCCAGCATTTT. The encoded protein is CASSVGHRPSEPQHF. The chain has TRBV9 and TRBJ1-5; a weak D match, TRBD1 (5 bases). CDR1 is SGDLS, CDR2 YYNGEE, per germline. Trimming stripped 0 bases from V and 10 bases from J, with 17 bases between. CDR3 length: 15 residues.

The rearrangement links TRBV24-1 to TRBJ2-5; D gene ambiguous. The CDR3 runs 15 residues. The germline V gene has CDR1 KGHDR and CDR2 SFDVKD. V gave up 3 bases and J gave up 4 bases, with 14 bases separating them. CDR3 sequence reads: CATSDRQGSVETQYF. In DNA, the CDR3 is TGTGCCACCAGTGATCGCCAAGGGTCGGTAGAGACCCAGTACTTC.

The chain joins TRBV11-2 to TRBJ2-3; possible D gene TRBD2, 5 bases. This CDR3 contains 14 residues. Germline loops: CDR1 SGHAT, CDR2 FQNNGV. V was trimmed by 1 base and J by 1 base, leaving 6 bases between them. CDR3: CASSLARGTDTQYF. CDR3 in DNA: TGTGCCAGCAGCTTAGCGCGGGGCACAGATACGCAGTATTTT.

This sequence joins TRBV7-2 and TRBJ2-1, with a tentative D call TRBD2 (7 bases). Trimming left V 4 bases short and J 7 bases short, with 17 bases between. The CDR3 totals 15 residues. Looked up from germline, CDR1 is SGHTA and CDR2 is FQGNSA. Here the CDR3 reads CASSSFGGRGNEQFF. The CDR3 DNA reads as TGTGCCAGCAGCTCATTTGGGGGGCGGGGGAATGAGCAGTTCTTC.

The V and J genes are TRBV24-1 and TRBJ2-7; D is unresolved. This CDR3 is built from 16 residues. Germline CDR1 reads KGHDR; CDR2 reads SFDVKD. V lost 5 bases, J lost 5 bases, and 21 bases lay in between. In DNA, the CDR3 is TGTGCCACCAGTGTTAGACTTGCCGGTTCCAATAACGAGCAGTACTTC. Protein product: CATSVRLAGSNNEQYF.

The chain couples TRBV29-1 to TRBJ1-1; D remains ambiguous. With 7 bases removed from V and 4 bases from J, the gap between germline ends came to 10 bases. Germline-derived CDR1 and CDR2 are SQVTM and ANQGSEA. The length of the CDR3 is 11 residues. The CDR3 region has the DNA TGCAGCGCTGACCTTCCCACTGAAGCTTTCTTT. As protein: CSADLPTEAFF.

The chain joins TRBV30 to TRBJ2-4; the D gene is possibly TRBD2 (6 bases). V was trimmed by 3 bases and J by 3 bases, leaving 15 bases between them. CDR1 and CDR2 from the germline V gene are GTSNPN and SVGIG (reference sequence). This CDR3 has 15 residues. CDR3 nucleotide sequence: TGTGCCTGGAGCCGTGGGGGGTTCGGCAAAAACATTCAGTACTTC. This translates into CAWSRGGFGKNIQYF.

The chain couples TRBV6-5 to TRBJ1-3; D ambiguous. The CDR3 loop spans 13 amino acids. Per the germline V gene, CDR1 is MNHEY and CDR2 is SVGAGI. The V gene lost 2 bases and the J gene lost 0 bases, with 2 bases spanning the gap. The CDR3 DNA reads TGTGCCAGCAGTTACAACTCTGGAAACACCATATATTTT. It is translated as CASSYNSGNTIYF.

V is TRBV15 and J is TRBJ1-2, with unresolved D. This CDR3 is built from 14 residues. The germline V gene has CDR1 LNHNV and CDR2 YYDKDF (reference sequence). V was cut by 0 bases and J by 5 bases, with 10 bases left in between. CDR3 coding DNA: TGTGCCACCAGCAGAGATGTTGCGGAATATGGCTACACCTTC. This gives the protein CATSRDVAEYGYTF. Complete variable domain (other parts from reference TRBV15 and TRBJ1-2): DAMVIQNPRYQVTQFGKPVTLSCSQTLNHNVMYWYQQKSSQAPKLLFHYYDKDFNNEADTPDNFQSRRPNTSFCFLDIRSPGLGDTAMYLCATSRDVAEYGYTFGSGTRLTVV.

V usage is TRBV6-5 and J usage is TRBJ2-3; D is perhaps TRBD2 (5 bases). This CDR3 spans 13 amino acids. The V and J ends lost 8 bases and 0 bases respectively, with 9 bases between them. Germline V gives CDR1 MNHEY, CDR2 SVGAGI. CDR3 in DNA: TGTGCCAGCTGGCGCGGGAGCACAGATACGCAGTATTTT. Its protein is CASWRGSTDTQYF.

The J gene is TRBJ2-1, the V gene TRBV6-5, with 9 positions matching TRBD2. CDR3 length equals 16 residues. V shed 0 bases, J shed 9 bases, and the junction held 9 bases outside the gene matches. Looked up from germline, CDR1 is MNHEY and CDR2 is SVGAGI. CDR3 in DNA: TGTGCCAGCAGTTACTCGGGAGTAGCGGGAGCGATTGAGCAGTTCTTC. Its protein product is CASSYSGVAGAIEQFF.

The rearrangement uses TRBV28 and TRBJ1-5; D ambiguous. The CDR3 is 15 amino acids. From germline, CDR1 is MDHEN and CDR2 SYDVKM. Between the trimmed V and J ends, which lost 4 bases and 0 bases, there was a span of 10 bases. The CDR3 reads CASSSPAGSNQPQHF. The CDR3 coding sequence is TGTGCCAGCAGTTCCCCGGCTGGTAGCAATCAGCCCCAGCATTTT.

In this sample, this clone is medium-sized. The chain is built from TRBV6-4 and TRBJ2-3, with D possibly TRBD1 on 5 matching bases. V was clipped by 3 bases and J by 2 bases, with 9 bases between them. The CDR3 is 14 amino acids. The germline V gene has CDR1 MRHNA and CDR2 SNTAGT. The CDR3 nucleotides are TGTGCCAGCAGTGAGGGGCTATCCACAGATACGCAGTATTTT. Translation gives CASSEGLSTDTQYF.

DNA of the CDR3: TGTGCCAGCAGCTCGTCCGTGGGACTAGCGTACAATGAGCAGTTCTTC. The encoded protein is CASSSSVGLAYNEQFF. This chain joins TRBV7-2 and TRBJ2-1; 10 bases fit TRBD2. CDR1 is SGHTA and CDR2 is FQGNSA in the germline V gene. The V segment lost 4 bases and the J segment 4 bases; nucleotides outside the gene matches: 7. CDR3 size: 16 residues.

As regards this clone: The missing conserved phenylalanine or tryptophan at the end of this CDR3 makes a read error likely. This chain uses TRBV19 with TRBJ1-1; D not resolved. Germline CDR1 reads LNHDA; CDR2 reads SQIVND (reference sequence). CDR3 length: 11 residues. Trimming cost V 8 bases and J 1 base, with 5 bases left between them. The CDR3 reads CASAKNTEAFL. CDR3 DNA sequence: TGTGCCAGTGCAAAGAACACTGAAGCTTTCCTT.

This clone has a single count. The chain is built from TRBV15 and TRBJ2-7, with D perhaps being TRBD1 or TRBD2 (5 bases each). V lost 0 bases to trimming and J lost 2 bases, with 11 bases between them. The CDR3 is made up of 15 amino acids. The germline CDR1 and CDR2 sequences are LNHNV and YYDKDF (reference sequence). CDR3 coding DNA: TGTGCCACCAGCAGAGAGTTCGGGGCTGCCTACGAGCAGTACTTC. The encoded protein is CATSREFGAAYEQYF.

In this sample, this clone turned up once. The chain uses TRBV9 and TRBJ2-7; 7 bases agree with TRBD1. The germline gives CDR1 SGDLS, CDR2 YYNGEE. The V and J ends lost 0 bases and 6 bases, in that order; junction bases with no gene match: 6. This CDR3 has 14 residues. Written as DNA, the CDR3 is TGTGCCAGCAGCGTAGCCCCCGACAGGGCCGAGCAGTACTTC. This encodes CASSVAPDRAEQYF. The whole variable domain, remainder taken from reference TRBV9 and TRBJ2-7, is DSGVTQTPKHLITATGQRVTLRCSPRSGDLSVYWYQQSLDQGLQFLIQYYNGEERAKGNILERFSAQQFPDLHSELNLSSLELGDSALYFCASSVAPDRAEQYFGPGTRLTVT.

This sequence joins TRBV4-2 and TRBJ1-1, with 11 bases identical to TRBD1. There are 15 residues in the CDR3. The germline CDR1 and CDR2 sequences are LGHNA and YNFKEQ. The V segment lost 5 bases and the J segment 1 base; nucleotides outside the gene matches: 3. This CDR3 is CASSKGQGGNTEAFF. The DNA for the CDR3 is TGTGCCAGCAGCAAGGGACAGGGGGGGAACACTGAAGCTTTCTTT.

The chain employs TRBV12-3 or TRBV12-4 and TRBJ1-1, with D unclear. The CDR3 has 13 amino acids. V gave up 3 bases and J gave up 0 bases, with 5 bases separating them. This CDR3 reads CASSLKVNTEAFF. The CDR3 DNA reads TGTGCCAGCAGTTTGAAGGTGAACACTGAAGCTTTCTTT.

The V gene is TRBV11-2, the J gene TRBJ1-4; D remains unclear. From germline, CDR1 is SGHAT and CDR2 FQNNGV. This CDR3 is 12 amino acids long. Between the trimmed V and J ends, which lost 2 bases and 7 bases, there was a span of 5 bases. The CDR3: CASSLPSEKLFF. The DNA for the CDR3 is TGTGCCAGCAGCTTACCGAGTGAAAAACTGTTTTTT.

The rearrangement links TRBV3-1 (or the pseudogene TRBV3-2) to TRBJ2-7; TRBD1 matches at 8 bases. The length of the CDR3 is 13 residues. Trimming at V came to 4 bases and at J to 7 bases, leaving 6 bases not matched to a gene. CDR1 is LGHDT and CDR2 is YNNKEL in the germline V gene (reference sequence). CDR3 in amino acids: CASSRQGADEQYF. The CDR3 DNA reads as TGTGCCAGCAGCCGCCAGGGGGCGGATGAGCAGTACTTC.

The V and J genes are TRBV7-8 and TRBJ1-5, with D possibly being TRBD1 (5 bases). This CDR3 spans 16 amino acids. Trimming left V 1 base short and J 2 bases short, with 12 bases between. Germline-derived CDR1 and CDR2 are SGHVS and FQNEAQ. The CDR3 DNA follows: TGTGCCAGCAGCTTAGTGGGGCAGGGTGGCAATCAGCCCCAGCATTTT. Its protein is CASSLVGQGGNQPQHF.